In this sample, the clone carrying this T cell receptor (beta chain) turned up many times. These data originate in a study of blood T cell repertoires in COVID-19. Study in general: Specimens from acute and convalescent COVID-19 originated in the United States, Italy and Spain.

Per the original methods: Reference gene primers were amplified, and this amplification served to estimate nucleated cell counts. The data were produced by immunoSEQ multiplex PCR, yet TCRdb's version contains in-frame clones alone and is incomplete. V and J calls and clone size are copied from that table; D and trimming were computed from the DNA. The table records about 200,000 clones, about 93% of them present only once. The length of the CDR3 is 18 residues. The germline V and J ends were trimmed by 4 bases and 7 bases, with 23 bases remaining between them. Looked up from germline, CDR1 is MNHEY and CDR2 is SVGEGT.

Sequenced sample: peripheral blood. V usage is TRBV6-2 or TRBV6-3 and J usage is TRBJ1-6, with D perhaps matching TRBD1 (6 bases). The sequence was obtained from a man aged 30-40 years with COVID-19, enrolled during active disease. The CDR3 sequence: CASSSLRVGRGPNSPLHF. CDR3 bases: TGTGCCAGCAGTTCCCTCCGAGTGGGCAGGGGCCCCAATTCACCCCTCCACTTT.